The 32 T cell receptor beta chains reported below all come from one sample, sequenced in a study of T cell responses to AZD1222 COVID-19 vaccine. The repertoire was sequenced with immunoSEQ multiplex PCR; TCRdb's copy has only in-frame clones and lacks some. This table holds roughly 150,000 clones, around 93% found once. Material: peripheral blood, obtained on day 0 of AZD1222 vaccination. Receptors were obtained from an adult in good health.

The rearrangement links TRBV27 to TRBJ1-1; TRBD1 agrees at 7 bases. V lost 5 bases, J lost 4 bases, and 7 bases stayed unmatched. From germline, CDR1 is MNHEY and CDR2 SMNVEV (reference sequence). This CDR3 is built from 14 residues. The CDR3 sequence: CASSQNRGGTEAFF. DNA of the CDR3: TGTGCCAGCAGTCAAAACAGGGGAGGCACTGAAGCTTTCTTT.

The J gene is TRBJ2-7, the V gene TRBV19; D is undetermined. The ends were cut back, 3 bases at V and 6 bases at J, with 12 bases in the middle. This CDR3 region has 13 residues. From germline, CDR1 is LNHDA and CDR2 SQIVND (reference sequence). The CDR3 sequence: CASSMGIIGEQYF. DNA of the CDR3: TGTGCCAGTAGTATGGGCATCATCGGCGAGCAGTACTTC.

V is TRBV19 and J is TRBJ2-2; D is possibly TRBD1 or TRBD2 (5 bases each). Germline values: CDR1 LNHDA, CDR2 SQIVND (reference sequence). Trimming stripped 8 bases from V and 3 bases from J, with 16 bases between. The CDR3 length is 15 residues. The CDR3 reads CASYPRDGYTGELFF. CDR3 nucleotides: TGTGCCAGTTACCCAAGGGACGGATACACCGGGGAGCTGTTTTTT.

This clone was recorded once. CDR3 bases: TGTGCCAGCAGCTTAACTACTGACAATGAGCAGTTCTTC. It is translated as CASSLTTDNEQFF. This chain uses TRBV9 with TRBJ2-1; D is uncertain. The CDR3 runs to 13 residues. Trimming removed 4 bases from V and 5 bases from J, with 10 bases in between. Germline assignment: CDR1 SGDLS and CDR2 YYNGEE. The full variable domain, in which reference TRBV9 and TRBJ2-1 provide the parts outside the CDR3, is DSGVTQTPKHLITATGQRVTLRCSPRSGDLSVYWYQQSLDQGLQFLIQYYNGEERAKGNILERFSAQQFPDLHSELNLSSLELGDSALYFCASSLTTDNEQFFGPGTRLTVL.

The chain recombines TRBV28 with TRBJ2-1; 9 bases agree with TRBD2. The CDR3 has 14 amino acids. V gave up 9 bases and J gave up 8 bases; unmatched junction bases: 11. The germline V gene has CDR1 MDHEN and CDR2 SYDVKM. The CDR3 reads CASTQGLALDEQFF. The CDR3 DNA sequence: TGTGCCAGTACCCAGGGACTAGCTCTCGATGAGCAGTTCTTC.

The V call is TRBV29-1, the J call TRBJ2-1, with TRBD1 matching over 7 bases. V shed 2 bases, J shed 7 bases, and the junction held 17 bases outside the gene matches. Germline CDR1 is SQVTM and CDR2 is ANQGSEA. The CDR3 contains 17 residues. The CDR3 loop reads CSVESFDRAPGLNEQFF. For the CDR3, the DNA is TGCAGCGTTGAATCCTTCGACAGGGCTCCCGGTTTGAATGAGCAGTTCTTC.

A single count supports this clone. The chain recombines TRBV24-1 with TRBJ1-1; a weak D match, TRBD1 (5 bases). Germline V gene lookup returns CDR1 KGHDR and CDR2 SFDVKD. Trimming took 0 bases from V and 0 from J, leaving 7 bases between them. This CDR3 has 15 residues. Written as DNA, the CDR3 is TGTGCCACCAGTGATTTGAAGGGGATGAACACTGAAGCTTTCTTT. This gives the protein CATSDLKGMNTEAFF.

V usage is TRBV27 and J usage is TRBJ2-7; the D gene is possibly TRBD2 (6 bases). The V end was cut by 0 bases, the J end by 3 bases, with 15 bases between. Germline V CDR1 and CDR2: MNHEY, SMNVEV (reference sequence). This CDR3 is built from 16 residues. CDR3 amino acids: CASSLSYQSGSYEQYF. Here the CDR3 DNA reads TGTGCCAGCAGTTTATCGTATCAGTCCGGGAGCTACGAGCAGTACTTC.

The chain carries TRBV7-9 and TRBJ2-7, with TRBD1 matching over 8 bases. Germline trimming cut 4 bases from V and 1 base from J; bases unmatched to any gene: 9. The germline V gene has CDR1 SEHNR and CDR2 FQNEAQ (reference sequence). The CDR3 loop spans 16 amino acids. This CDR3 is CASSSLEDRASYEQYF. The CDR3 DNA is TGTGCCAGCAGCTCCCTAGAGGACAGGGCGTCCTACGAGCAGTACTTC.

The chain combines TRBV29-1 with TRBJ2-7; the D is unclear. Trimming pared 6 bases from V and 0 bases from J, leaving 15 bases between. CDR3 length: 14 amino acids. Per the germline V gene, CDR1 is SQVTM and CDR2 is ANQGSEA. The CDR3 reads CSVDIGPNSYEQYF. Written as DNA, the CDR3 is TGCAGCGTCGACATCGGACCGAACTCCTACGAGCAGTACTTC.

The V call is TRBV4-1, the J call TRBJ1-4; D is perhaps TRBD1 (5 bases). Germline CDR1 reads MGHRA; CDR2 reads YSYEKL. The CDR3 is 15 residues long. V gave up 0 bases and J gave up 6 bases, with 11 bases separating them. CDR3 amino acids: CASSQERDPDEKLFF. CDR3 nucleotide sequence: TGCGCCAGCAGCCAAGAGAGGGACCCAGATGAAAAACTGTTTTTT.

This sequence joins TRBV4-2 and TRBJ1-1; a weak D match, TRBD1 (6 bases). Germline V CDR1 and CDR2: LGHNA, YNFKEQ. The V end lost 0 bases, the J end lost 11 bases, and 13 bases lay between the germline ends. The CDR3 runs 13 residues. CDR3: CASSQETGRHAFF. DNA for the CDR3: TGTGCCAGCAGCCAAGAAACAGGGAGGCATGCTTTCTTT.

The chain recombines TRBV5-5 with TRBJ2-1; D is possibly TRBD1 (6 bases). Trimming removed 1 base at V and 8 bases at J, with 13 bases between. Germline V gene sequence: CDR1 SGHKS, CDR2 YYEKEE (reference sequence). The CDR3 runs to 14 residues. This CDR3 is CASSLYSRGDEQFF. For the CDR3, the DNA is TGTGCCAGCAGCTTGTATTCCAGGGGAGATGAGCAGTTCTTC.

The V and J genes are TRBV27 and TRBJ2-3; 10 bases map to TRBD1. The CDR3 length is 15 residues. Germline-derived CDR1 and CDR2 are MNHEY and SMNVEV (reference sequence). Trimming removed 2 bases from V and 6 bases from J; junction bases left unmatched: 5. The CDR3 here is CASSLPPDRGDTQYF. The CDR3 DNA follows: TGTGCCAGCAGTTTACCCCCGGACAGGGGGGATACGCAGTATTTT.

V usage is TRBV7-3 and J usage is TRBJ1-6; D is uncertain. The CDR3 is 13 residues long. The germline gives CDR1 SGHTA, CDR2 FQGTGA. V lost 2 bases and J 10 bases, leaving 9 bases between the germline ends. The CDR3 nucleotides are TGTGCCAGCAGCTTACAAAGAGGGTCACCCCTCCACTTT. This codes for CASSLQRGSPLHF.

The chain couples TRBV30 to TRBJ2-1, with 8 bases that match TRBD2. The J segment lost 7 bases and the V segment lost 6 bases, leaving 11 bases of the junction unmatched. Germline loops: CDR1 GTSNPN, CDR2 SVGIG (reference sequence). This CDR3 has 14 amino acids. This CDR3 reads CACTREGTRNEQFF. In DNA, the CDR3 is TGTGCCTGTACCCGGGAGGGAACTAGAAATGAGCAGTTCTTC.

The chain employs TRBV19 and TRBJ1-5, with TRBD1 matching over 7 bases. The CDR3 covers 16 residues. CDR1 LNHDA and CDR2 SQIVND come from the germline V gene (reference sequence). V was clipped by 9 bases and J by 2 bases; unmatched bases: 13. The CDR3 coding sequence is TGTGCCAGCAGCGGCCGAGAGGGGGCAGGCAATCAGCCCCAGCATTTT. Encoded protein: CASSGREGAGNQPQHF.

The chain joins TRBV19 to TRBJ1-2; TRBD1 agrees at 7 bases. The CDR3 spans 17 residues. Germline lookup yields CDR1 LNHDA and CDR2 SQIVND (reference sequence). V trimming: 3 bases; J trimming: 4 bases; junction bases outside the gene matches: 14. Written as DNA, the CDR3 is TGTGCCAGTAGTATGTTGACAGGGTGGCCCCTATCCTATGGCTACACCTTC. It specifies CASSMLTGWPLSYGYTF.

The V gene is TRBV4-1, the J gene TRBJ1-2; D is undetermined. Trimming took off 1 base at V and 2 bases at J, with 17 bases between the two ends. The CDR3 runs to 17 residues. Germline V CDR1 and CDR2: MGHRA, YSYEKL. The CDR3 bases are TGCGCCAGCAGCCAAGGGTATGCGGGTGCTGAAAACTATGGCTACACCTTC. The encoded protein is CASSQGYAGAENYGYTF.

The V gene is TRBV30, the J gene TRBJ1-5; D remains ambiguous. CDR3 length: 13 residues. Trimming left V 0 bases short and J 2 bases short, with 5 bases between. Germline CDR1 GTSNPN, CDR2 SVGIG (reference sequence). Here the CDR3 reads CAWSVKGNQPQHF. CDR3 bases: TGTGCCTGGAGTGTAAAGGGCAATCAGCCCCAGCATTTT.

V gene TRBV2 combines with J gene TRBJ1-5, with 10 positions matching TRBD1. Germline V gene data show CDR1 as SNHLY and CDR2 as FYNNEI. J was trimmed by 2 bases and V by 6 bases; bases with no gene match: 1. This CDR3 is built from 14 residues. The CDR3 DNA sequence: TGTGCCAGCAGGACAGGGGGCGGCAATCAGCCCCAGCATTTT. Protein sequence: CASRTGGGNQPQHF. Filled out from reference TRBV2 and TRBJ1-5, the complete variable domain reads EPEVTQTPSHQVTQMGQEVILRCVPISNHLYFYWYRQILGQKVEFLVSFYNNEISEKSEIFDDQFSVERPDGSNFTLKIRSTKLEDSAMYFCASRTGGGNQPQHFGDGTRLSIL.

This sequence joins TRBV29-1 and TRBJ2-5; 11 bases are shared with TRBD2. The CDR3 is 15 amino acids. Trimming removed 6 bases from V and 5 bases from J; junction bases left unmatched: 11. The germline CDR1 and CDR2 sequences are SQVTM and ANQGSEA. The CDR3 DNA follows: TGCAGCGTGGATATTAGCGGGGGGGCCGGTGAGACCCAGTACTTC. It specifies CSVDISGGAGETQYF.

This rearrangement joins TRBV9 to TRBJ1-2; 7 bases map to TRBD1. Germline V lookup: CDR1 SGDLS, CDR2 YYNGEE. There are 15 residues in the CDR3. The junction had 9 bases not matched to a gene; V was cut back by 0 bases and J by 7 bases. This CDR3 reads CASSVAAGGEGGYTF. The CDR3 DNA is TGTGCCAGCAGCGTAGCGGCAGGGGGAGAAGGTGGCTACACCTTC.

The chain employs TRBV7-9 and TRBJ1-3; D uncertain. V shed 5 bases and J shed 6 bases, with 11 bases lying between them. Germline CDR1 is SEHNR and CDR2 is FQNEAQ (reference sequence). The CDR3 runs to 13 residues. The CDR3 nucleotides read TGTGCCAGCAGCCCCGTCGCAGAAAACACCATATATTTT. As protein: CASSPVAENTIYF.

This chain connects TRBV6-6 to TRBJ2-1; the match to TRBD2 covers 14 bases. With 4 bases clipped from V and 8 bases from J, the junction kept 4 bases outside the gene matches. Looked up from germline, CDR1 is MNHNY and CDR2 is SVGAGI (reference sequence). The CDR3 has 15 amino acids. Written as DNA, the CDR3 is TGTGCCAGCAGTTCGCCGGGACTAGCGGGAGATGAGCAGTTCTTC. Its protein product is CASSSPGLAGDEQFF.

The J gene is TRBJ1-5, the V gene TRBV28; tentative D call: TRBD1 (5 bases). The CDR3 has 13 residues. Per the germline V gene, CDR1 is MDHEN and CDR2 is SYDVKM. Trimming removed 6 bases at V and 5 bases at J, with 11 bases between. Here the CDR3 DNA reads TGTGCCAGCAGGGGGCTAAGGTATCAGCCCCAGCATTTT. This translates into CASRGLRYQPQHF.

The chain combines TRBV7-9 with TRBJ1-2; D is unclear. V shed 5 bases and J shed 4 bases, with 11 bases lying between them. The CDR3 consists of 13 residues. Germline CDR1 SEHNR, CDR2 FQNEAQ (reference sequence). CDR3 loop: CASSEDPTYGYTF. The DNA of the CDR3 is TGTGCCAGCAGCGAGGACCCTACCTATGGCTACACCTTC.

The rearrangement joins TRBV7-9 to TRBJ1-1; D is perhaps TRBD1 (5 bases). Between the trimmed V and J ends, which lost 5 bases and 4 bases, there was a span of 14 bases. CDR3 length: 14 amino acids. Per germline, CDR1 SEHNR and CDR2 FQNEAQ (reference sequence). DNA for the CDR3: TGTGCCAGCAGCCAAAATTTTAGGGGCACTGAAGCTTTCTTT. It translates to CASSQNFRGTEAFF.

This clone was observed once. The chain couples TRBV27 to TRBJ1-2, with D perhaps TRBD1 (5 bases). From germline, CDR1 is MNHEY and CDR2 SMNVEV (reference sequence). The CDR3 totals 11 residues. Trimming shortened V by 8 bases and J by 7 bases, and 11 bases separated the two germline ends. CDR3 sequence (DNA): TGTGCCAGCTCCCATCAGGGTGGCTACACCTTC. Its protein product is CASSHQGGYTF.

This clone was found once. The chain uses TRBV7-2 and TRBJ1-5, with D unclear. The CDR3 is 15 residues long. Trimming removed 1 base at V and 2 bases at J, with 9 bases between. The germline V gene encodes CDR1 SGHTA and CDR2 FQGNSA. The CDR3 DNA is TGTGCCAGCAGCTTAGGGGGAATGGGCAATCAGCCCCAGCATTTT. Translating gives CASSLGGMGNQPQHF.

In nucleotides, the CDR3 is TGTGCCAGCAGCCGCAGCGACAGGGCCTATGGCTACACCTTC. Translation: CASSRSDRAYGYTF. The gene calls are TRBV14 and TRBJ1-2, with TRBD1 matching 7 bases. The CDR3 sequence is 14 residues long. J lost 4 bases, V lost 4 bases, and 6 bases had no gene match. The germline gives CDR1 SGHDN, CDR2 FVKESK.

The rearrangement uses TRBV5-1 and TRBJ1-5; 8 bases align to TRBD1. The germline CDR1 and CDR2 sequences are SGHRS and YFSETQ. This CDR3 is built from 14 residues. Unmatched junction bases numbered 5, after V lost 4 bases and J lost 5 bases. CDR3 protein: CASSQGQADQPQHF. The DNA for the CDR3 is TGCGCCAGCAGCCAGGGACAGGCGGATCAGCCCCAGCATTTT.